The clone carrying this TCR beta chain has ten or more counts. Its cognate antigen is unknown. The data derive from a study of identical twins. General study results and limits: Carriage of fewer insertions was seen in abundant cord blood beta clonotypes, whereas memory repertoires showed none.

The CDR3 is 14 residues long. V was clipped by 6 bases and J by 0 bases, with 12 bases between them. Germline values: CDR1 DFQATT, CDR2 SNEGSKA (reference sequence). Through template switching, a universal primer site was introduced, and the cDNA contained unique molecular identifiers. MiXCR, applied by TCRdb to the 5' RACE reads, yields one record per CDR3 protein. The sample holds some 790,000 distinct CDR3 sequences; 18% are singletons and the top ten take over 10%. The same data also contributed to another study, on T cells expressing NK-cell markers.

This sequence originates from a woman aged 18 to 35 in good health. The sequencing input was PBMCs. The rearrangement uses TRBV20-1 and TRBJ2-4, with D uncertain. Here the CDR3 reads CSALSPVAKNIQYF. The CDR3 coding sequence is TGCAGTGCCCTTTCCCCAGTAGCCAAAAACATTCAGTACTTC.